Below are 30 T cell receptor beta chains sequenced from a single sample in a study of Graves' ophthalmopathy and Graves' hyperthyroidism. RNA transcripts yielded amplified TCR beta CDR3 regions. HTBI-primed RT-PCR formed the first round, and a multiplex PCR formed the second. TCRdb re-derived calls from the multiplex PCR reads in MiXCR, one entry per CDR3 protein. The table includes a few hundred thousand distinct CDR3 sequences, about a sixth detected once. Source material: peripheral blood. The origin of the receptors is an adult man with Graves' ophthalmopathy.

This clonotype was observed at least ten times. The V and J genes are TRBV3-1 and TRBJ1-1, with TRBD1 as a possible D gene (6 bases). V shed 3 bases and J shed 3 bases, with 17 bases lying between them. CDR3 length: 16 residues. Germline loops: CDR1 LGHDT, CDR2 YNNKEL (reference sequence). The CDR3 nucleotides are TGTGCCAGCAGCCATGCCTTCAGGGGTAAGGACACTGAAGCTTTCTTT. It encodes CASSHAFRGKDTEAFF.

This clonotype showed up just a few times. The chain is built from TRBV11-1 and TRBJ2-5; 11 bases align to TRBD1. The CDR3 consists of 19 residues. Germline CDR1 SGHAT, CDR2 FQDESV (reference sequence). J gave up 4 bases and V 4 bases, and 17 bases lay outside the gene matches. CDR3 region: CASSSKNRDPGTGGETQYF. The CDR3 DNA reads as TGTGCCAGCAGCTCCAAGAACCGAGACCCCGGGACAGGGGGAGAGACCCAGTACTTC.

Ten or more counts support this clonotype. CDR3 in DNA: TGTGCCAGTAGTATGTCGCGGGACAGGGAGCCCTACGAGCAGTACTTC. It translates to CASSMSRDREPYEQYF. The chain is built from TRBV19 and TRBJ2-7; 9 nucleotides align to TRBD1. Germline assignment: CDR1 LNHDA and CDR2 SQIVND (reference sequence). V was pared by 3 bases and J by 2 bases, with 8 bases of the junction left unmatched. This CDR3 has 16 amino acids.

This clonotype was picked up many times. CDR3 coding DNA: TGTGCCAGCAGCCCCATGGGATACTCTGGAAACACCATATATTTT. It yields the protein CASSPMGYSGNTIYF. This chain joins TRBV12-3 or TRBV12-4 and TRBJ1-3; no definite D call. This CDR3 spans 15 amino acids. The V and J ends lost 6 bases and 0 bases respectively, with 12 bases between them.

CDR3 bases: TGTGCCAGCTATCTCCTATCCGGGAGCCCGGAGACCCAGTACTTC. Translation gives CASYLLSGSPETQYF. The rearrangement joins TRBV7-9 to TRBJ2-5, with D perhaps matching TRBD2 (6 bases). Germline CDR1 reads SEHNR; CDR2 reads FQNEAQ (reference sequence). The CDR3 totals 15 residues. V shed 8 bases and J shed 5 bases, with 21 bases lying between them.

The chain carries TRBV27 and TRBJ1-1; unclear D gene. The V gene's germline CDR1 is MNHEY and CDR2 SMNVEV (reference sequence). CDR3 size: 14 residues. V was shortened by 2 bases and J by 0 bases, with 7 bases between the two germline ends. CDR3 nucleotides: TGTGCCAGCAGTTTAATAGGGATGAACACTGAAGCTTTCTTT. Amino acids: CASSLIGMNTEAFF.

This clonotype appeared many times. This chain joins TRBV29-1 and TRBJ2-7; 8 bases fit TRBD1. V shed 6 bases, J shed 4 bases, and the junction held 8 bases outside the gene matches. CDR3 length: 13 residues. Germline values: CDR1 SQVTM, CDR2 ANQGSEA. In DNA, the CDR3 is TGCAGCGTCCGACAGGGGCTCTTATACGAGCAGTACTTC. Protein sequence: CSVRQGLLYEQYF.

The V gene is TRBV6-1, the J gene TRBJ1-1; no reliable D call. The germline gives CDR1 MNHNS, CDR2 SASEGT. This CDR3 contains 13 residues. Trimming cost V 6 bases and J 3 bases, with 11 bases left between them. Written as DNA, the CDR3 is TGTGCCAGCAGGAAACTAGATCACACTGAAGCTTTCTTT. Protein product: CASRKLDHTEAFF.

This clonotype was recorded a few times. The chain uses TRBV30 and TRBJ1-5; D is undetermined. The CDR3 length is 14 residues. Trimming shortened V by 0 bases and J by 7 bases, and 13 bases separated the two germline ends. The germline CDR1 and CDR2 sequences are GTSNPN and SVGIG (reference sequence). This chain's CDR3 is CAWSVPGMRQPQHF. The CDR3 DNA reads as TGTGCCTGGAGTGTGCCGGGGATGAGGCAGCCCCAGCATTTT. Variable domain in full (rest from reference TRBV30 and TRBJ1-5): SQTIHQWPATLVQPVGSPLSLECTVEGTSNPNLYWYRQAAGRGLQLLFYSVGIGQISSEVPQNLSASRPQDRQFILSSKKLLLSDSGFYLCAWSVPGMRQPQHFGDGTRLSIL.

J is TRBJ2-4 and V is TRBV12-3 or TRBV12-4; D might be TRBD2 (6 bases). The CDR3 runs to 17 residues. V lost 2 bases and J 0 bases, leaving 14 bases between the germline ends. CDR3: CASSLWQGAGAKNIQYF. The DNA for the CDR3 is TGTGCCAGCAGTTTATGGCAGGGAGCGGGAGCCAAAAACATTCAGTACTTC.

This clonotype was counted at least ten times. The chain recombines TRBV20-1 with TRBJ1-3; unclear D gene. The V and J ends lost 7 bases and 0 bases respectively, with 16 bases between them. The CDR3 sequence is 15 residues long. Germline assignment: CDR1 DFQATT and CDR2 SNEGSKA (reference sequence). In nucleotides, the CDR3 is TGCAGTGTTACCTCCGCCGGCCTCTCTGGAAACACCATATATTTT. Its protein is CSVTSAGLSGNTIYF.

The chain combines TRBV12-3 or TRBV12-4 with TRBJ2-5, with 8 nucleotides matching TRBD1. This CDR3 spans 13 amino acids. Trimming at V came to 6 bases and at J to 5 bases, leaving 5 bases not matched to a gene. The CDR3 region is CASRDRDGETQYF. The CDR3, as DNA: TGTGCCAGCAGGGACAGGGATGGGGAGACCCAGTACTTC.

This clonotype was detected ten times or more. The chain combines TRBV28 with TRBJ2-5, with 9 positions matching TRBD2. J was trimmed by 5 bases and V by 4 bases; bases with no gene match: 14. Germline V CDR1 and CDR2: MDHEN, SYDVKM. This CDR3 contains 17 residues. CDR3 DNA sequence: TGTGCCAGCAGTTCCCCCCTAGCGGGGTATACAAAGGAGACCCAGTACTTC. Amino acids: CASSSPLAGYTKETQYF. Full variable domain (missing parts from reference TRBV28 and TRBJ2-5): DVKVTQSSRYLVKRTGEKVFLECVQDMDHENMFWYRQDPGLGLRLIYFSYDVKMKEKGDIPEGYSVSREKKERFSLILESASTNQTSMYLCASSSPLAGYTKETQYFGPGTRLLVL.

This clonotype turned up a few times. The chain couples TRBV6-5 to TRBJ1-2; D not certain. The CDR3 length is 15 residues. V lost 4 bases, J lost 5 bases, and 17 bases lay in between. Germline V gene lookup returns CDR1 MNHEY and CDR2 SVGAGI. CDR3 coding DNA: TGTGCCAGCAGTTTGGAAGGGTTTGGGTTGTATGGCTACACCTTC. Residues: CASSLEGFGLYGYTF.

The gene calls are TRBV5-1 and TRBJ2-7, with TRBD2 matching 10 bases. In germline, CDR1 is SGHRS, CDR2 YFSETQ. Trimming took 3 bases from V and 3 from J; bases not matched to a gene: 6. The length of the CDR3 is 15 residues. The CDR3 DNA reads as TGCGCCAGCAGCTCTTCTAGCGGGAGTATCTACGAGCAGTACTTC. Translated, it gives CASSSSSGSIYEQYF.

The V and J genes are TRBV6-5 and TRBJ2-7; the D call may be TRBD1 or TRBD2 (5 bases each). Per germline, CDR1 MNHEY and CDR2 SVGAGI. The length of the CDR3 is 14 residues. Trimming stripped 0 bases from V and 2 bases from J, with 8 bases between. CDR3 sequence: CASSYSVGPYEQYF. In DNA, the CDR3 is TGTGCCAGCAGTTACTCCGTGGGACCCTACGAGCAGTACTTC.

This clonotype was counted at least ten times. The chain uses TRBV7-2 and TRBJ2-5, with TRBD2 identical over 9 bases. The CDR3 spans 17 residues. Trimming took 4 bases from V and 5 from J; bases not matched to a gene: 14. CDR1 SGHTA and CDR2 FQGNSA come from the germline V gene. CDR3 sequence reads: CASSSIGGGALGETQYF. Written as DNA, the CDR3 is TGTGCCAGCAGCTCAATTGGCGGGGGGGCCCTCGGTGAGACCCAGTACTTC.

At least ten counts were recorded for this clonotype. V usage is TRBV30 and J usage is TRBJ1-2; a possible D gene is TRBD1 (5 bases). This CDR3 region has 12 residues. V was shortened by 3 bases and J by 4 bases, with 9 bases between the two germline ends. Germline loops: CDR1 GTSNPN, CDR2 SVGIG (reference sequence). This CDR3 is CAWSQRGYGYTF. For the CDR3, the DNA is TGTGCCTGGAGCCAAAGGGGCTATGGCTACACCTTC.

At least ten counts were recorded for this clonotype. The V gene is TRBV7-9, the J gene TRBJ2-3; unclear D gene. With 0 bases removed from V and 2 bases from J, the gap between germline ends came to 6 bases. The CDR3 is 14 residues long. Germline V gives CDR1 SEHNR, CDR2 FQNEAQ (reference sequence). The CDR3 region is CASSLAGLTDTQYF. The CDR3 region has the DNA TGTGCCAGCAGCTTAGCGGGCCTCACAGATACGCAGTATTTT.

This clonotype showed up many times. A much larger clone sits a single nucleotide away, making a read error possible. The chain uses TRBV6-1 and TRBJ1-1; D remains ambiguous. CDR3 length equals 13 residues. The germline V and J ends were trimmed by 6 bases and 3 bases, with 11 bases remaining between them. Looked up from germline, CDR1 is MNHNS and CDR2 is SASEGT. The CDR3 loop reads CASRNPEDTEAFF. For the CDR3, the DNA is TGTGCCAGCAGGAACCCAGAGGACACTGAAGCTTTCTTT.

This clonotype was seen at least ten times. The chain is built from TRBV5-1 and TRBJ1-2; a possible D gene is TRBD1 (5 bases). The V and J ends lost 0 bases and 7 bases respectively, with 13 bases between them. In germline, CDR1 is SGHRS, CDR2 YFSETQ. The length of the CDR3 is 14 residues. CDR3: CASSLDAGPGGYTF. For the CDR3, the DNA is TGCGCCAGCAGCTTGGATGCAGGGCCCGGTGGCTACACCTTC.

This clonotype was seen repeatedly, ten times or more. The CDR3 here is CASSVEGGLMNTEAFF. CDR3 coding DNA: TGTGCCAGCAGCGTAGAAGGGGGACTAATGAACACTGAAGCTTTCTTT. The chain recombines TRBV9 with TRBJ1-1, with D possibly matching TRBD1 (6 bases). There are 16 residues in the CDR3. Germline V gene lookup returns CDR1 SGDLS and CDR2 YYNGEE. The V end lost 0 bases, the J end lost 0 bases, and 12 bases lay between the germline ends. Full variable domain (outside the CDR3, taken from reference TRBV9 and TRBJ1-1): DSGVTQTPKHLITATGQRVTLRCSPRSGDLSVYWYQQSLDQGLQFLIQYYNGEERAKGNILERFSAQQFPDLHSELNLSSLELGDSALYFCASSVEGGLMNTEAFFGQGTRLTVV.

As regards this clonotype: A junction end diverges from the germline sequence, so it may reflect a read error. V usage is TRBV4-2 and J usage is TRBJ1-5; 7 nucleotides align to TRBD1. This CDR3 comprises 13 residues. Germline V gives CDR1 LGHNA, CDR2 YNFKEQ. The CDR3 reads CASSADRYQPQPF. As DNA, the CDR3 is TGTGCCAGCAGCGCGGACAGGTATCAGCCCCAGCCTTTT.

In this sample, this clonotype turned up many times. This chain joins TRBV5-1 and TRBJ2-5; D is tentatively TRBD1 or TRBD2 (5 bases each). This CDR3 contains 14 residues. V was shortened by 4 bases and J by 9 bases, with 19 bases between the two germline ends. Germline assignment: CDR1 SGHRS and CDR2 YFSETQ. CDR3 DNA: TGCGCCAGCAGCAGACCGGGACCAGAAGGGGCCCAGTACTTC. Translated, it gives CASSRPGPEGAQYF.

The table lists this clonotype with many counts. This chain links TRBV15 with TRBJ1-5; no reliable D call. CDR3 length: 14 amino acids. V was clipped by 0 bases and J by 6 bases, with 9 bases between them. Germline values: CDR1 LNHNV, CDR2 YYDKDF (reference sequence). CDR3 residues: CATSRDRGIQPQHF. CDR3 coding DNA: TGTGCCACCAGCAGAGATCGAGGGATTCAGCCCCAGCATTTT.

Ten or more counts support this clonotype. The chain couples TRBV4-3 to TRBJ1-6, with a tentative D call TRBD1 (5 bases). Trimming stripped 1 base from V and 13 bases from J, with 11 bases between. The CDR3 has 13 amino acids. Germline loops: CDR1 LGHNA, CDR2 YSLEER. CDR3 sequence: CASSQGQGGPLHF. In nucleotides, the CDR3 is TGCGCCAGCAGCCAAGGCCAGGGTGGTCCCCTCCACTTT.

This clonotype was recorded only once. This rearrangement joins TRBV15 to TRBJ2-6; possibly TRBD1 for D (5 bases). V lost 3 bases and J lost 1, with 10 bases in between. The CDR3 is 16 residues long. CDR1 and CDR2 from the germline V gene are LNHNV and YYDKDF (reference sequence). CDR3 sequence (DNA): TGTGCCACCAGCAGGGACATAGGATCTGGGGCCAACGTCCTGACTTTC. Its protein is CATSRDIGSGANVLTF.

In regard to this clonotype: One end of the junction is discordant with germline, which a read error may explain. This rearrangement joins TRBV28 to TRBJ1-6; 8 nucleotides agree with TRBD1. Germline CDR1 is MDHEN and CDR2 is SYDVKM. The CDR3 is 13 amino acids. DNA for the CDR3: TGTGGCAGCAGCCCGGACAGGGTTTTACCCCTCCACTTT. It encodes CGSSPDRVLPLHF.

The chain is built from TRBV7-2 and TRBJ2-7; no clear D gene. The CDR3 covers 15 residues. Germline assignment: CDR1 SGHTA and CDR2 FQGNSA. V was clipped by 1 base and J by 2 bases, with 12 bases between them. CDR3 protein: CASSLVGDTTYEQYF. Here the CDR3 DNA reads TGTGCCAGCAGCTTAGTCGGTGACACAACCTACGAGCAGTACTTC.

This clonotype occurred many times. J is TRBJ1-1 and V is TRBV18; no reliable D call. From germline, CDR1 is KGHSH and CDR2 LQKENI. The length of the CDR3 is 14 residues. Trimming removed 8 bases at V and 6 bases at J, with 19 bases between. CDR3 coding DNA: TGTGCCAGCGCATCTGGAGAGAGGGTTGCTGAAGCTTTCTTT. Translation gives CASASGERVAEAFF.